These T cell receptor beta chains were read from a single sample in a study of blood T cell repertoires in COVID-19. Sequencing was performed with immunoSEQ multiplex PCR; in TCRdb, only in-frame clones are kept and a portion is missing. The data hold some 200,000 clones, with roughly 86% observed a single time. Sequencing was done on a sample of peripheral blood. These receptors were taken from a woman between 35 and 50 years old with acute or convalescent COVID-19. Both conserved end residues are part of each CDR3. The order of the fields is clone size, J gene, D gene, V gene, CDR3 protein, CDR3 DNA. The D gene is left open where the match is weak. Expanded clones are given a class, and other clones once, few, many or no size at all.

.	TRBJ2-7	TRBD1	TRBV27	CASSSGDRVSYEQYF	TGTGCCAGCAGTTCGGGGGACAGGGTCTCCTACGAGCAGTACTTC
.	TRBJ1-3	TRBD1	TRBV19	CASSSEGTGPGNTIYF	TGTGCCAGTAGTTCTGAGGGGACAGGCCCTGGAAACACCATATATTTT
.	TRBJ1-5	TRBD1	TRBV7-9	CASSSQGEDQPQHF	TGTGCCAGCAGCTCTCAGGGGGAAGATCAGCCCCAGCATTTT
.	TRBJ2-1	TRBD2	TRBV6-5	CASTLAGKNEQFF	TGTGCCAGCACGCTAGCGGGGAAAAATGAGCAGTTCTTC
.	TRBJ2-5	.	TRBV7-2	CASTLSFAVETQYF	TGCGCCAGCACCCTTTCTTTTGCGGTAGAGACCCAGTACTTC
.	TRBJ2-2	.	TRBV18	CASSSSIDTGELFF	TGTGCCAGCTCATCTAGTATCGACACCGGGGAGCTGTTTTTT
.	TRBJ2-7	.	TRBV7-2	CASSFPEREISPYEQYF	TGTGCCAGCAGCTTCCCGGAAAGGGAGATTTCCCCCTACGAGCAGTACTTC
.	TRBJ1-5	.	TRBV21-1	CASSKVGQGEEGNQPQHF	TGTGCCAGCAGCAAAGTAGGACAGGGTGAGGAAGGCAATCAGCCCCAGCATTTT
once	TRBJ1-5	.	TRBV5-4	CASSLGGVDQPQHF	TGTGCCAGCAGCTTGGGAGGCGTGGATCAGCCCCAGCATTTT
.	TRBJ1-4	.	TRBV12-5	CASGTWQGEATNEKLFF	TGTGCTAGTGGTACCTGGCAGGGCGAGGCAACTAATGAAAAACTGTTTTTT
.	TRBJ1-2	TRBD1	TRBV18	CASSPDRGLYGYTF	TGTGCCAGCTCACCTGACAGGGGGCTCTATGGCTACACCTTC
.	TRBJ2-4	TRBD1	TRBV5-6	CASSSVRQGELLQYF	TGTGCCAGCAGCTCGGTTAGACAGGGGGAATTACTTCAGTACTTC
.	TRBJ2-2	TRBD2	TRBV11-3	CASSQQFSGRTGELFF	TGTGCCAGCAGCCAACAGTTTAGCGGGAGGACCGGGGAGCTGTTTTTT
.	TRBJ2-2	TRBD1	TRBV2	CASILQGTGELFF	TGTGCCAGCATTCTACAGGGGACCGGGGAGCTGTTTTTT
.	TRBJ2-7	.	TRBV29-1	CSVDWVRGTSYEQYF	TGCAGCGTTGATTGGGTCAGGGGTACCTCCTACGAGCAGTACTTC
.	TRBJ2-5	TRBD2	TRBV5-4	CASSLVAKGGETQYF	TGTGCCAGCAGCTTGGTAGCTAAGGGAGGGGAGACCCAGTACTTC
.	TRBJ2-7	TRBD2	TRBV24-1	CATEGTSGGHEQYF	TGTGCCACCGAGGGGACTAGCGGGGGGCACGAGCAGTACTTC
.	TRBJ1-5	TRBD1	TRBV24-1	CATSDSRTGEGQPQHF	TGTGCCACCAGTGATTCCCGGACAGGGGAGGGTCAGCCCCAGCATTTT
few	TRBJ2-7	.	TRBV5-1	CASSLYSSYEQYF	TGCGCCAGCAGCTTGTACAGCTCCTACGAGCAGTACTTC
few	TRBJ2-1	.	TRBV7-8	CASSLVGSHNEQFF	TGTGCCAGCAGCTTAGTTGGCTCTCACAATGAGCAGTTCTTC
.	TRBJ1-1	.	TRBV9	CASSGTRMGYAFF	TGTGCCAGCAGCGGGACACGGATGGGCTACGCTTTCTTT
.	TRBJ2-1	.	TRBV29-1	CSVGFDNEQFF	TGCAGCGTTGGTTTCGACAATGAGCAGTTCTTC
.	TRBJ1-1	TRBD1	TRBV3-1/TRBV3-2	CASSHDRGNTEAFF	TGTGCCAGCAGCCACGACAGGGGGAACACTGAAGCTTTCTTT
.	TRBJ2-7	.	TRBV29-1	CSALTGPYEQYF	TGCAGCGCTCTGACAGGACCCTACGAGCAGTACTTC
.	TRBJ2-1	.	TRBV29-1	CSVSSLFDNEQFF	TGCAGCGTTTCTTCCCTATTCGACAATGAGCAGTTCTTC